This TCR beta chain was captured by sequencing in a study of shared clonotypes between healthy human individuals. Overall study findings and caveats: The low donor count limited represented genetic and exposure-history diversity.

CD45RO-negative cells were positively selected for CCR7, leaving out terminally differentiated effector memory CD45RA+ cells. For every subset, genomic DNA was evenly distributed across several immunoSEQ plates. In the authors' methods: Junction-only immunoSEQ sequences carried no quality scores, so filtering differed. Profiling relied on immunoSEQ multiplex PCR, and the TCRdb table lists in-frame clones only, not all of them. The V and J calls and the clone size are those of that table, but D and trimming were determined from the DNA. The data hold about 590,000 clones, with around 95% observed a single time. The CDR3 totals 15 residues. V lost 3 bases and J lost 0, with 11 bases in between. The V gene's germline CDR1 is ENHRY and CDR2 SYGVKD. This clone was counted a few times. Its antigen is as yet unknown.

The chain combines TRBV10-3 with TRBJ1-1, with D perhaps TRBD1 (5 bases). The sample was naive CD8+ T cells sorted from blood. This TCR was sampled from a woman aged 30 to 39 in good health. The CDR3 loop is CAISDMLGVNTEAFF. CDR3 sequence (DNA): TGTGCCATCAGTGATATGCTGGGGGTGAACACTGAAGCTTTCTTT.